These 16 T cell receptor beta chains share one sample of origin, sequenced in a study of CD8+ T cells in alopecia areata. Sequencing used cDNA as its template, made by extracting RNA and reverse transcribing it. Here immunoSEQ multiplex PCR was the method, and the copy in TCRdb shows in-frame clones only, minus some. The table has 140,000 or so clones, approximately 49% seen once. Specimen: CD4+ T cells sorted from blood, collected at week 0. These receptors were taken from a human donor with alopecia areata.

The rearrangement links TRBV27 to TRBJ1-1; D perhaps matches TRBD1 (6 bases). The V and J ends lost 2 bases and 1 base respectively, with 14 bases between them. CDR3 length equals 16 residues. The germline CDR1 and CDR2 sequences are MNHEY and SMNVEV (reference sequence). In DNA, the CDR3 is TGTGCCAGCAGTTTAAGGGGGTTGTGGACGAACACTGAAGCTTTCTTT. This sequence encodes CASSLRGLWTNTEAFF.

The rearrangement joins TRBV9 to TRBJ1-1; D possibly corresponds to TRBD1 (5 bases). The V and J ends lost 1 base and 1 base respectively, with 11 bases between them. The CDR3 loop spans 15 amino acids. Germline V gene data show CDR1 as SGDLS and CDR2 as YYNGEE. This CDR3 reads CASSVSVGQNTEAFF. The CDR3 coding sequence is TGTGCCAGCAGCGTAAGTGTTGGACAGAACACTGAAGCTTTCTTT. The whole variable domain, remainder taken from reference TRBV9 and TRBJ1-1, is DSGVTQTPKHLITATGQRVTLRCSPRSGDLSVYWYQQSLDQGLQFLIQYYNGEERAKGNILERFSAQQFPDLHSELNLSSLELGDSALYFCASSVSVGQNTEAFFGQGTRLTVV.

This clone was detected only a few times. The V and J genes are TRBV29-1 and TRBJ2-5, with 11 bases aligning to TRBD2. Trimming took 7 bases from V and 3 from J; bases not matched to a gene: 4. The CDR3 consists of 13 residues. Germline V lookup: CDR1 SQVTM, CDR2 ANQGSEA. Here the CDR3 DNA reads TGCAGCGCCGGGACTAGCGGAAAAGAGACCCAGTACTTC. It yields the protein CSAGTSGKETQYF.

CDR3 amino acids: CASSFTRDQPQHF. In DNA, the CDR3 is TGTGCCAGCAGCTTTACCAGGGATCAGCCCCAGCATTTT. This chain uses TRBV7-3 with TRBJ1-5; possibly TRBD1 for D (5 bases). Germline CDR1 reads SGHTA; CDR2 reads FQGTGA. This CDR3 is built from 13 residues. V lost 3 bases and J lost 5, with 8 bases in between.

The CDR3 coding sequence is TGTGCCAGCAGCTCTCGACAGGGGGTAATGAACACTGAAGCTTTCTTT. Residues: CASSSRQGVMNTEAFF. V usage is TRBV7-2 and J usage is TRBJ1-1, with 9 positions matching TRBD1. V was clipped by 4 bases and J by 0 bases; unmatched bases: 6. Germline values: CDR1 SGHTA, CDR2 FQGNSA. There are 16 residues in the CDR3.

This clone was detected only a few times. V is TRBV27 and J is TRBJ2-7; TRBD2 agrees at 9 bases. Germline CDR1 reads MNHEY; CDR2 reads SMNVEV (reference sequence). Germline trimming cut 5 bases from V and 3 bases from J; bases unmatched to any gene: 8. The CDR3 has 15 residues. CDR3 nucleotide sequence: TGTGCCAGCAGTCTCGCCGGGACTAGCCTCTACGAGCAGTACTTC. Protein sequence: CASSLAGTSLYEQYF.

V and J are TRBV6-6 and TRBJ2-5; 8 bases line up with TRBD2. Germline-derived CDR1 and CDR2 are MNHNY and SVGAGI (reference sequence). Trimming at V came to 4 bases and at J to 2 bases, leaving 3 bases not matched to a gene. The length of the CDR3 is 14 residues. Here the CDR3 reads CASSSIAGQETQYF. CDR3 nucleotide sequence: TGTGCCAGCAGTTCAATAGCGGGACAAGAGACCCAGTACTTC.

On this clone: Compared with germline, one end of the junction differs, possibly owing to a read error. The chain uses TRBV15 and TRBJ2-1, with TRBD1 matching 9 bases. Germline CDR1 reads LNHNV; CDR2 reads YYDKDF (reference sequence). The CDR3 is made up of 16 amino acids. CDR3 coding DNA: TGTGCCACCAGCAGCCCAGTCGGGACAGGGTACAATGAGCAGCTCTTC. This encodes CATSSPVGTGYNEQLF. Full variable domain (remainder filled in from reference TRBV15 and TRBJ2-1): DAMVIQNPRYQVTQFGKPVTLSCSQTLNHNVMYWYQQKSSQAPKLLFHYYDKDFNNEADTPDNFQSRRPNTSFCFLDIRSPGLGDTAMYLCATSSPVGTGYNEQLFGPGTRLTVL.

In this sample, this clone turned up once. The rearrangement uses TRBV14 and TRBJ2-1; 8 bases align to TRBD1. The germline V gene encodes CDR1 SGHDN and CDR2 FVKESK. The CDR3 is made up of 15 amino acids. The V and J ends lost 3 bases and 9 bases, in that order; junction bases with no gene match: 10. CDR3 in DNA: TGTGCCAGCAGCCAGAGGACAGGGTTATTGGGTGAGCAGTTCTTC. Its protein is CASSQRTGLLGEQFF.

The chain has TRBV25-1 and TRBJ1-5, with unresolved D. Germline CDR1 reads MGHDK; CDR2 reads SYGVNS. There are 12 residues in the CDR3. V was cut by 8 bases and J by 2 bases, with 7 bases left in between. The CDR3 sequence is CASARGNQPQHF. The CDR3 DNA is TGTGCCAGCGCTAGGGGCAATCAGCCCCAGCATTTT.

This clone showed up just a few times. The chain employs TRBV29-1 and TRBJ2-6; maybe TRBD1 (6 bases). Trimming took off 7 bases at V and 2 bases at J, with 6 bases between the two ends. CDR1 is SQVTM, CDR2 ANQGSEA, per germline. The CDR3 extends over 12 amino acids. The CDR3, as DNA: TGCAGCGGGGGGCCTGGGGCCAACGTCCTGACTTTC. It is translated as CSGGPGANVLTF.

A few counts support this clone. The rearrangement uses TRBV29-1 and TRBJ2-2; D remains ambiguous. Germline V gives CDR1 SQVTM, CDR2 ANQGSEA. Trimming cost V 8 bases and J 1 base, with 5 bases left between them. CDR3 size: 11 residues. In DNA, the CDR3 is TGCAGCTATGGGAACACCGGGGAGCTGTTTTTT. Its translation: CSYGNTGELFF.

This clone has a handful of counts. The chain joins TRBV7-9 to TRBJ2-3, with 10 nucleotides matching TRBD1. CDR3 length: 16 amino acids. Germline CDR1 is SEHNR and CDR2 is FQNEAQ (reference sequence). V dropped 6 bases and J dropped 2; count of bases not matched to a gene: 8. As DNA, the CDR3 is TGTGCCAGCAGTCCGGACAGGGGGTGGGACACAGATACGCAGTATTTT. Protein product: CASSPDRGWDTDTQYF. Full variable domain (rest looked up from reference TRBV7-9 and TRBJ2-3): DTGVSQNPRHKITKRGQNVTFRCDPISEHNRLYWYRQTLGQGPEFLTYFQNEAQLEKSRLLSDRFSAERPKGSFSTLEIQRTEQGDSAMYLCASSPDRGWDTDTQYFGPGTRLTVL.

CDR3 loop: CASSAVGETQYF. The CDR3 DNA sequence: TGTGCCAGCAGCGCCGTAGGTGAGACCCAGTACTTC. This chain connects TRBV9 to TRBJ2-5; no definite D call. Trimming removed 3 bases from V and 5 bases from J, with 8 bases in between. The CDR3 is made up of 12 amino acids. Germline V lookup: CDR1 SGDLS, CDR2 YYNGEE.

The chain is built from TRBV7-2 and TRBJ2-7; 7 nucleotides line up with TRBD2. After removal of 5 bases from V and 3 bases from J, the junction contained 7 bases not matched to a gene. The CDR3 covers 14 residues. Per germline, CDR1 SGHTA and CDR2 FQGNSA. As DNA, the CDR3 is TGTGCCAGCAGCCGCGGGGGTCATGTCTACGAGCAGTACTTC. This encodes CASSRGGHVYEQYF.

This clone was picked up a small number of times. The J gene is TRBJ1-1, the V gene TRBV29-1, with D possibly matching TRBD1 (6 bases). The CDR3 runs to 13 residues. V was shortened by 2 bases and J by 4 bases, with 11 bases between the two germline ends. CDR1 and CDR2 from the germline V gene are SQVTM and ANQGSEA. CDR3 in amino acids: CSVERGAVTEAFF. The CDR3 DNA reads as TGCAGCGTTGAAAGGGGGGCGGTCACTGAAGCTTTCTTT.